One and the same sample provided the 18 T cell receptor beta chains below, sequenced in a study of cytomegalovirus exposure and HLA in healthy donors (dated by TCRdb to about 2017). The protocol used for the library was the immunoSEQ multiplex PCR assay. A mixture of 60 forward primers for TCR Vbeta segments and 13 reverse primers for TCR Jbeta segments was used in the multiplex PCR. Entries here come from immuneACCESS through TCRdb and include only in-frame sequences with V and J called. Some clones fail to appear in such tables; in the studies checked, an unresolved V gene covers under half of the shortfall, and the cause of the remainder is unknown. This sample has 70,000 to 90,000 clones in its table, and roughly 73% of those were observed once. Of the sample, roughly 2.2% falls within the top ten clones. Input material: PBMCs. Receptor source: a man aged 35-49 years in good health and CMV-seronegative.

This sequence joins TRBV7-9 and TRBJ2-7, with 8 bases matching TRBD2. This CDR3 comprises 14 residues. Germline CDR1 and CDR2: SEHNR and FQNEAQ (reference sequence). With V trimmed by 1 base and J by 5 bases, 4 bases remained unmatched. The CDR3 coding sequence is TGTGCCAGCAGCTTAGATCTTAGCGGGAACGAGCAGTACTTC. This codes for CASSLDLSGNEQYF.

This clone was picked up one time. Other DNA sequences in the sample encode the same CDR3. The chain joins TRBV7-8 to TRBJ1-5; D gene ambiguous. V was clipped by 1 base and J by 7 bases, with 14 bases between them. Germline V gene lookup returns CDR1 SGHVS and CDR2 FQNEAQ. There are 15 residues in the CDR3. Here the CDR3 DNA reads TGTGCCAGCAGCTTAGAGTGGGGAGTTGGCCAGCCCCAGCATTTT. The encoded protein is CASSLEWGVGQPQHF.

The rearrangement links TRBV4-2 to TRBJ2-1; no firm D call. V was pared by 0 bases and J by 4 bases, with 10 bases between. The CDR3 length is 15 residues. Germline-derived CDR1 and CDR2 are LGHNA and YNFKEQ. CDR3: CASSQEEDTYNEQFF. CDR3 nucleotides: TGTGCCAGCAGCCAAGAAGAAGACACTTACAATGAGCAGTTCTTC.

The chain recombines TRBV5-6 with TRBJ2-7; no clear D. This CDR3 is built from 14 residues. The V and J ends lost 0 bases and 3 bases respectively, with 10 bases between them. Germline CDR1 is SGHDT and CDR2 is YYEEEE. CDR3 residues: CASSLGRSYYEQYF. As DNA, the CDR3 is TGTGCCAGCAGCTTGGGCAGGTCGTACTACGAGCAGTACTTC.

J is TRBJ2-5 and V is TRBV11-2, with D possibly TRBD1 on 6 matching bases. Germline V CDR1 and CDR2: SGHAT, FQNNGV. The CDR3 runs to 18 residues. V lost 7 bases and J 1 base, leaving 25 bases between the germline ends. The CDR3 DNA reads TGTGCCAGCACCACCTCGCAGGGGCGGCTATTACCCCAAGAGACCCAGTACTTC. Amino acids: CASTTSQGRLLPQETQYF.

This clone came up a few times. This chain joins TRBV4-2 and TRBJ1-5, with D possibly TRBD1 on 5 matching bases. CDR3 length: 15 amino acids. Deletions cut 1 base from V and 5 bases from J, with 12 bases between. The germline V gene has CDR1 LGHNA and CDR2 YNFKEQ. This CDR3 is CASSQGSQTDQPQHF. The CDR3 DNA sequence: TGTGCCAGCAGCCAAGGGAGCCAGACAGATCAGCCCCAGCATTTT.

The chain combines TRBV5-4 with TRBJ2-3, with 13 bases aligning to TRBD2. The CDR3 covers 16 residues. V was pared by 2 bases and J by 4 bases, with 4 bases of the junction left unmatched. Germline loops: CDR1 SGHNT, CDR2 YYREEE (reference sequence). CDR3 DNA sequence: TGTGCCAGCAGCTTCCGGACTAGCGGGAGCGCAGATACGCAGTATTTT. Translated, it gives CASSFRTSGSADTQYF.

Of note for this clone: At one end the junction does not follow the germline gene, possibly because of a read error. The CDR3 loop is CASSNSDYRQETQYF. The CDR3 coding sequence is TGTGCCAGCAGTAACTCGGACTACCGCCAAGAGACCCAGTACTTC. This rearrangement joins TRBV6-5 to TRBJ2-5; tentatively, D is TRBD2 (6 bases). Germline V gene lookup returns CDR1 MNHEY and CDR2 SVGAGI. This CDR3 comprises 15 residues.

The CDR3 nucleotides read TGCGCCAGCAGCGACCAGACAGGGGCTAATGAAAAACTGTTTTTT. Translation gives CASSDQTGANEKLFF. The rearrangement joins TRBV5-1 to TRBJ1-4; 8 bases line up with TRBD1. The CDR3 has 15 residues. Germline V gene sequence: CDR1 SGHRS, CDR2 YFSETQ. The junction had 5 bases not matched to a gene; V was cut back by 4 bases and J by 3 bases.

The J gene is TRBJ1-6, the V gene TRBV11-2; D is ambiguous. The CDR3 is 12 amino acids. Germline V gives CDR1 SGHAT, CDR2 FQNNGV. Trimming removed 5 bases from V and 8 bases from J, with 7 bases in between. The CDR3 DNA is TGTGCCAGCAGCCTAAATCATTCACCCCTCCACTTT. Translating gives CASSLNHSPLHF.

The chain employs TRBV11-3 and TRBJ2-7; 9 bases are shared with TRBD1. Germline CDR1 is SGHNT and CDR2 is YENEEA. The CDR3 runs 14 residues. V lost 1 base to trimming and J lost 12 bases; unmatched junction nucleotides: 10. The CDR3 nucleotides are TGTGCCAGCAGCTTAGGATCATCGGGACAGGGAATGTACTTC. Translation gives CASSLGSSGQGMYF.

The rearrangement links TRBV10-3 to TRBJ1-4; TRBD1 aligns across 9 bases. J gave up 8 bases and V 0 bases, and 4 bases lay outside the gene matches. The CDR3 runs 15 residues. Germline V CDR1 and CDR2: ENHRY, SYGVKD. DNA for the CDR3: TGTGCCATCAGTGAGTCGGACAGGGGATGGGAAAAACTGTTTTTT. Its translation is CAISESDRGWEKLFF.

The chain employs TRBV7-2 and TRBJ2-3; 9 nucleotides align to TRBD1. The CDR3 runs to 15 residues. Germline V CDR1 and CDR2: SGHTA, FQGNSA. V lost 4 bases and J lost 15; bases outside the gene matches: 17. The CDR3 here is CASSSVPGQGTPQYF. Here the CDR3 DNA reads TGTGCCAGCAGCTCAGTCCCGGGACAGGGAACGCCACAATATTTT.

The V and J genes are TRBV27 and TRBJ2-7, with 7 bases aligning to TRBD2. Germline assignment: CDR1 MNHEY and CDR2 SMNVEV (reference sequence). After removal of 5 bases from V and 5 bases from J, the junction contained 12 bases not matched to a gene. There are 15 residues in the CDR3. CDR3 nucleotides: TGTGCCAGCAGTCGAGTGTGGGGGGGGATGAACGAGCAGTACTTC. As protein: CASSRVWGGMNEQYF.

The rearrangement links TRBV2 to TRBJ1-2; 9 bases map to TRBD1. This CDR3 comprises 11 residues. Germline loops: CDR1 SNHLY, CDR2 FYNNEI. V was pared by 11 bases and J by 9 bases, with 7 bases of the junction left unmatched. The CDR3 reads CARLGQGRYTF. As DNA, the CDR3 is TGTGCCCGCCTGGGACAGGGACGCTACACCTTC.

V and J are TRBV9 and TRBJ1-3; 9 nucleotides match TRBD1. This CDR3 has 17 residues. Germline V gene sequence: CDR1 SGDLS, CDR2 YYNGEE. With 4 bases clipped from V and 0 bases from J, the junction kept 8 bases outside the gene matches. The CDR3 region has the DNA TGTGCCAGCAGCTTGACAGGGGGTGCCTACTCTGGAAACACCATATATTTT. Translated, it gives CASSLTGGAYSGNTIYF.

The chain has TRBV7-2 and TRBJ2-5; D uncertain. This CDR3 is 12 amino acids long. Germline V gives CDR1 SGHTA, CDR2 FQGNSA. The V end was cut by 4 bases, the J end by 5 bases, with 8 bases between. The CDR3 sequence is CASSSVRETQYF. CDR3 nucleotides: TGTGCCAGCAGCTCTGTTCGGGAGACCCAGTACTTC.

CDR3 nucleotide sequence: TGCGCCAGCAGCCAAGGGGACAGGGCGAACACTGAAGCTTTCTTT. Its protein product is CASSQGDRANTEAFF. The chain is built from TRBV4-1 and TRBJ1-1, with TRBD1 identical over 9 bases. J lost 1 base, V lost 1 base, and 1 base had no gene match. The CDR3 consists of 15 residues. From germline, CDR1 is MGHRA and CDR2 YSYEKL.